This T cell receptor beta chain was captured in a study of beta chain features in type 1 diabetes. The CDR3 spans 13 residues. Trimming pared 0 bases from V and 5 bases from J, leaving 7 bases between. The germline V gene encodes CDR1 MGHRA and CDR2 YSYEKL. Of the isolated RNA, all was reverse transcribed, and so the sequenced material was expressed TCRB transcripts. Some clones are missing from TCRdb's copy, which holds only in-frame ones; the method was immunoSEQ multiplex PCR. The sample includes about 250,000 clones, over 12% of them seen just once. Blood was drawn once from each donor into heparinised tubes. The draws averaged around 120 mL.

The rearrangement uses TRBV4-1 and TRBJ1-2; D is unclear. The specimen was naive CD4+ T cells from blood. This clonotype was obtained from a woman aged 40 to 55 in good health. The CDR3 DNA is TGCGCCAGCAGCCAAGAAGTACAGTATGGCTACACCTTC. Encoded protein: CASSQEVQYGYTF.